This T cell receptor beta chain came from a study of shared clonotypes between healthy human individuals. Study summary: Participating donors consisted of two women and three men aged 18 to 49. Study-wide results and limits: The researchers took only blood, and tissue repertoires probably look different. The authors expected sequencing depth to affect clonotype sharing among donors.

Profiling relied on immunoSEQ multiplex PCR, and the TCRdb table lists in-frame clones only, not all of them. The sample lists some 490,000 clones; 70% to 80% were seen once. The V and J ends lost 5 bases and 5 bases, in that order; junction bases with no gene match: 11. The CDR3 has 15 residues. Germline CDR1 MDHEN, CDR2 SYDVKM. In the case of this clone: Antigen specificity is unknown.

Sequenced: PBMCs. The source of this sequence is a woman aged 40 to 49 in good health. Some clones in this sample may be carry-over from other donors' samples. V and J are TRBV28 and TRBJ2-5, with 7 bases aligning to TRBD1. The CDR3 here is CASSRPRQGGETQYF. The CDR3 DNA reads as TGTGCCAGCAGTCGCCCCCGACAGGGTGGGGAGACCCAGTACTTC. Using reference TRBV28 and TRBJ2-5 for the parts outside the CDR3, the full variable domain is DVKVTQSSRYLVKRTGEKVFLECVQDMDHENMFWYRQDPGLGLRLIYFSYDVKMKEKGDIPEGYSVSREKKERFSLILESASTNQTSMYLCASSRPRQGGETQYFGPGTRLLVL.